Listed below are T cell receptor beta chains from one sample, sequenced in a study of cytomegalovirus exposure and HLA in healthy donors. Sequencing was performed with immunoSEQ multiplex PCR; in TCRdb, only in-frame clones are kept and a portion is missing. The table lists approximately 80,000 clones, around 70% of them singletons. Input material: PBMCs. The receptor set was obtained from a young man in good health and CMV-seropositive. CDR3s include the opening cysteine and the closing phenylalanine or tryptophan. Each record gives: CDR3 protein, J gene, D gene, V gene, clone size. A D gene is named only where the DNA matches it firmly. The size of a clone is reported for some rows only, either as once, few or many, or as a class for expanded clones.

CDR3aa: CSVERGQGNTIYF
j_gene: TRBJ1-3
d_gene: TRBD1
v_gene: TRBV29-1
abundance: -

CDR3aa: CASSDRAVNTEAFF
j_gene: TRBJ1-1
d_gene: TRBD1
v_gene: TRBV27
abundance: -

CDR3aa: CASSLSSGPSYNEQFF
j_gene: TRBJ2-1
d_gene: TRBD2
v_gene: TRBV5-1
abundance: -

CDR3aa: CASSIGRAAQYF
j_gene: TRBJ2-3
d_gene: -
v_gene: TRBV19
abundance: -

CDR3aa: CASSSRGRQDEKLFF
j_gene: TRBJ1-4
d_gene: -
v_gene: TRBV5-1
abundance: -

CDR3aa: CASSEGGDTYNEQFF
j_gene: TRBJ2-1
d_gene: -
v_gene: TRBV2
abundance: -

CDR3aa: CASSPGGLAGADTQYF
j_gene: TRBJ2-3
d_gene: TRBD2
v_gene: TRBV13
abundance: -

CDR3aa: CASSKGQGTGTQYF
j_gene: TRBJ2-5
d_gene: TRBD1
v_gene: TRBV5-8
abundance: -

CDR3aa: CAFLAGGFHEQFF
j_gene: TRBJ2-1
d_gene: TRBD2
v_gene: TRBV30
abundance: once

CDR3aa: CASSKVNGQGEDNQPQHF
j_gene: TRBJ1-5
d_gene: -
v_gene: TRBV21-1
abundance: -

CDR3aa: CASSSGTPYTGELFF
j_gene: TRBJ2-2
d_gene: -
v_gene: TRBV27
abundance: -

CDR3aa: CALTSGTETQYF
j_gene: TRBJ2-5
d_gene: TRBD2
v_gene: TRBV30
abundance: once

CDR3aa: CAWSDRGTEAFF
j_gene: TRBJ1-1
d_gene: TRBD1
v_gene: TRBV30
abundance: -

CDR3aa: CASSLATSGKYEQYF
j_gene: TRBJ2-7
d_gene: TRBD2
v_gene: TRBV5-1
abundance: -

CDR3aa: CASSPTGGETEAFF
j_gene: TRBJ1-1
d_gene: TRBD1
v_gene: TRBV2
abundance: few

CDR3aa: CASSLYGLAALSYEQYF
j_gene: TRBJ2-7
d_gene: TRBD2
v_gene: TRBV7-8
abundance: few

CDR3aa: CASTVRGSGGYTF
j_gene: TRBJ1-2
d_gene: -
v_gene: TRBV6-5
abundance: -

CDR3aa: CASHRTDSNQPQHF
j_gene: TRBJ1-5
d_gene: -
v_gene: TRBV2
abundance: few

CDR3aa: CASTPSVLAGDYNEQFF
j_gene: TRBJ2-1
d_gene: TRBD2
v_gene: TRBV19
abundance: -

CDR3aa: CASSKLAGGINEQFF
j_gene: TRBJ2-1
d_gene: TRBD2
v_gene: TRBV19
abundance: -

CDR3aa: CASSLDGTGVKNIQYF
j_gene: TRBJ2-4
d_gene: TRBD1
v_gene: TRBV5-4
abundance: few

CDR3aa: CASSQRSGGSTSTDTQYF
j_gene: TRBJ2-3
d_gene: TRBD2
v_gene: TRBV4-2
abundance: -

CDR3aa: CASTPGANTEAFF
j_gene: TRBJ1-1
d_gene: -
v_gene: TRBV6-5
abundance: -

CDR3aa: CASSPTGQGGNTGELFF
j_gene: TRBJ2-2
d_gene: TRBD1
v_gene: TRBV4-2
abundance: -

CDR3aa: CASSPGRLKDTEAFF
j_gene: TRBJ1-1
d_gene: -
v_gene: TRBV9
abundance: -

CDR3aa: CASSLGTSGTYEQYF
j_gene: TRBJ2-7
d_gene: TRBD2
v_gene: TRBV5-4
abundance: -

CDR3aa: CASARMTGDMNTEAFF
j_gene: TRBJ1-1
d_gene: TRBD1
v_gene: TRBV9
abundance: -

CDR3aa: CASSLTQTGTNEKLFF
j_gene: TRBJ1-4
d_gene: TRBD1
v_gene: TRBV7-6
abundance: -

CDR3aa: CASSPLQDIGMNTEAFF
j_gene: TRBJ1-1
d_gene: -
v_gene: TRBV5-5
abundance: once

CDR3aa: CSVGGTGYNEQFF
j_gene: TRBJ2-1
d_gene: TRBD1
v_gene: TRBV29-1
abundance: -

CDR3aa: CASSYSIWTVRYEQYF
j_gene: TRBJ2-7
d_gene: -
v_gene: TRBV6-6
abundance: -

CDR3aa: CASSSPTRTNYGYPF
j_gene: TRBJ1-2
d_gene: -
v_gene: TRBV9
abundance: -

CDR3aa: CASSQRLQGRAFF
j_gene: TRBJ1-1
d_gene: TRBD1
v_gene: TRBV14
abundance: -

CDR3aa: CASSAAGEGGYTF
j_gene: TRBJ1-2
d_gene: -
v_gene: TRBV5-4
abundance: -

CDR3aa: CATSRVDGEGVRYF
j_gene: TRBJ2-4
d_gene: -
v_gene: TRBV15
abundance: -

CDR3aa: CASSYSGTGGYEQYF
j_gene: TRBJ2-7
d_gene: TRBD1
v_gene: TRBV6-6
abundance: few

CDR3aa: CATRVNEKLFF
j_gene: TRBJ1-4
d_gene: -
v_gene: TRBV6-1
abundance: -

CDR3aa: CASSQRTSGSKNIQYF
j_gene: TRBJ2-4
d_gene: TRBD2
v_gene: TRBV7-9
abundance: -

CDR3aa: CASSLLFVRGPNTEAFF
j_gene: TRBJ1-1
d_gene: -
v_gene: TRBV5-6
abundance: -

CDR3aa: CASSALGLSGNTIYF
j_gene: TRBJ1-3
d_gene: -
v_gene: TRBV2
abundance: -

CDR3aa: CASSLGSGGENYEQYF
j_gene: TRBJ2-7
d_gene: TRBD2
v_gene: TRBV5-4
abundance: once

CDR3aa: CAWRTGGFSGANVLTF
j_gene: TRBJ2-6
d_gene: TRBD1
v_gene: TRBV30
abundance: -

CDR3aa: CASSYSWLADTGELFF
j_gene: TRBJ2-2
d_gene: TRBD2
v_gene: TRBV6-5
abundance: -

CDR3aa: CASSYSIGTGDGYTF
j_gene: TRBJ1-2
d_gene: TRBD1
v_gene: TRBV6-5
abundance: -